This paragraph reports one TCR beta chain. Its antigen is undetermined. This sample was taken from a study of cytomegalovirus exposure and HLA in healthy donors. Here immunoSEQ multiplex PCR was the method, and the copy in TCRdb shows in-frame clones only, minus some. Here the sample spans about 130,000 clones, 89% being singletons. The CDR3 runs 14 residues. The ends lost 7 bases at V and 4 bases at J; junction bases unmatched: 9. CDR1 LNHDA and CDR2 SQIVND come from the germline V gene (reference sequence). Overall study results and limits: Through in vitro validation, a few CMV-associated chains were shown to be specific for CMV antigens. Rarity marked most TCR sequences, yet some public TCRs occurred in many donors.

The specimen sequenced was PBMCs. The source is a woman between 18 and 29 years old in good health and CMV-seronegative. The chain recombines TRBV19 with TRBJ1-1; TRBD1 matches at 7 bases. CDR3 nucleotide sequence: TGTGCCAGTATCCGAGGGGGCGCGGGCACTGAAGCTTTCTTT. This sequence encodes CASIRGGAGTEAFF.